The clone carrying this TCR beta chain has only a few counts. Its antigen is currently unknown. Next came a second PCR, run for about 7 to 12 cycles, which used a sample-barcoded 5' primer along with a J-beta primer mix. Every cDNA molecule carried a tag from a template-switch adaptor bearing 12 random nucleotides. TCRdb itself ran the 5' RACE reads through MiXCR, one entry per CDR3 protein. The table has some 1.7 million distinct CDR3 sequences, over 25% seen once; the top ten hold 7.7%. The data were taken from a study of blood T cells in healthy people across ages. Extracted total RNA amounted to at least 6 micrograms for each sample. Study-wide points: The donors' CMV status was not determined, possibly confounding changes in expanded clonotypes.

Germline CDR1 and CDR2: MNHEY and SMNVEV (reference sequence). The length of the CDR3 is 12 residues. The ends were cut back, 7 bases at V and 6 bases at J, with 10 bases in the middle. The chain uses TRBV27 and TRBJ1-5; D is uncertain. The source is a woman aged 25 to 39 in good health. Sequencing input: blood. CDR3 residues: CASTPGCQPQHF. CDR3 nucleotides: TGTGCCAGCACCCCTGGGTGTCAGCCCCAGCATTTT.